The clone carrying this TCR beta chain was observed a single time. Germline V gene sequence: CDR1 LNHNV, CDR2 YYDKDF (reference sequence). This CDR3 is built from 15 residues. V lost 0 bases and J 8 bases, leaving 16 bases between the germline ends. This record comes from a study of T cell changes during pregnancy in multiple sclerosis. The data were produced by immunoSEQ multiplex PCR, yet TCRdb's version contains in-frame clones alone and is incomplete. Altogether about 38,000 clones are present, more than 85% being singletons, with the ten largest covering about 12%. The rearrangement links TRBV15 to TRBJ1-2; tentative D call: TRBD1 (6 bases). Sequenced here: CD8+ T cells from peripheral blood mononuclear cells, sampled after pregnancy. The TCR comes from a female donor with multiple sclerosis, enrolled in a pregnancy study. This CDR3 is CATSRDRAGEEGYTF. DNA of the CDR3: TGTGCCACCAGCAGAGACCGGGCAGGGGAAGAGGGCTACACCTTC. The whole variable domain, filled in from reference TRBV15 and TRBJ1-2, reads DAMVIQNPRYQVTQFGKPVTLSCSQTLNHNVMYWYQQKSSQAPKLLFHYYDKDFNNEADTPDNFQSRRPNTSFCFLDIRSPGLGDTAMYLCATSRDRAGEEGYTFGSGTRLTVV.